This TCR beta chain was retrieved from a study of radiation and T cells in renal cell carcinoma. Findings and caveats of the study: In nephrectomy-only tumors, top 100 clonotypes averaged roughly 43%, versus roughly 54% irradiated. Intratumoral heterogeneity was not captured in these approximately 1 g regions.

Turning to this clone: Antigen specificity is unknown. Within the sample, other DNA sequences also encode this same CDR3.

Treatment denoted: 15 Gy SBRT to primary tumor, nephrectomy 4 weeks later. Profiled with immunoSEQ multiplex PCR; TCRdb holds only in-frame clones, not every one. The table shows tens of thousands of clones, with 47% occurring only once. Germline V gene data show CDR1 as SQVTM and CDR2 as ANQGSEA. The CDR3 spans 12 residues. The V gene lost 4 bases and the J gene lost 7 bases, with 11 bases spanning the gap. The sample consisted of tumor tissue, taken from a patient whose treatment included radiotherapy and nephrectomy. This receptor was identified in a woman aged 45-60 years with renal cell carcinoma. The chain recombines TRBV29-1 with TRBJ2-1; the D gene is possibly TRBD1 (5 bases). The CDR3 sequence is CSVGGGANEQFF. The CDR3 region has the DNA TGCAGCGTTGGGGGTGGGGCTAATGAGCAGTTCTTC.